The 14 T cell receptor beta chains below all came from one sample that was sequenced in a study of T cell responses to AZD1222 COVID-19 vaccine. Sequenced by immunoSEQ multiplex PCR; TCRdb stores in-frame clones only, minus some. Of 170,000 or so clones in the sample, 85% to 95% were seen once. This material consisted of peripheral blood, taken 28 days after the second dose of the MenACWY control vaccine. The source of these receptors is an adult who received the MenACWY meningococcal vaccine as a control.

The chain recombines TRBV28 with TRBJ2-7; D may be TRBD1 (6 bases). V lost 7 bases to trimming and J lost 5 bases, with 21 bases between them. This CDR3 has 15 residues. CDR1 MDHEN and CDR2 SYDVKM come from the germline V gene. Here the CDR3 DNA reads TGTGCCAGCAACCCTCTGCGAACAGGGCGGAACGAGCAGTACTTC. Its protein product is CASNPLRTGRNEQYF.

This sequence joins TRBV5-4 and TRBJ2-7; tentative D call: TRBD2 (5 bases). Germline V gives CDR1 SGHNT, CDR2 YYREEE (reference sequence). The CDR3 is 13 residues long. Trimming removed 0 bases at V and 6 bases at J, with 10 bases between. CDR3 DNA: TGTGCCAGCAGCTTGGAACTAGTCGGCGAGCAGTACTTC. This gives the protein CASSLELVGEQYF.

The chain carries TRBV6-6 and TRBJ2-3; D unresolved. The CDR3 sequence is 14 residues long. CDR1 is MNHNY and CDR2 is SVGAGI in the germline V gene (reference sequence). V gave up 2 bases and J gave up 3 bases, with 9 bases separating them. This CDR3 reads CASSYLDGTDTQYF. The CDR3 DNA follows: TGTGCCAGCAGTTACCTCGACGGAACAGATACGCAGTATTTT.

The rearrangement joins TRBV5-1 to TRBJ2-3, with D possibly TRBD2 on 5 matching bases. V gave up 1 base and J gave up 4 bases, with 10 bases separating them. The CDR3 has 14 amino acids. CDR1 and CDR2 (germline): SGHRS, YFSETQ. For the CDR3, the DNA is TGCGCCAGCAGCTTGATCTCCGGGGCAGATACGCAGTATTTT. Its translation: CASSLISGADTQYF. The entire variable domain, with the rest obtained from reference TRBV5-1 and TRBJ2-3, is as follows: KAGVTQTPRYLIKTRGQQVTLSCSPISGHRSVSWYQQTPGQGLQFLFEYFSETQRNKGNFPGRFSGRQFSNSRSEMNVSTLELGDSALYLCASSLISGADTQYFGPGTRLTVL.

The rearrangement joins TRBV9 to TRBJ1-6; D is possibly TRBD1 (6 bases). The CDR3 consists of 16 residues. The germline CDR1 and CDR2 sequences are SGDLS and YYNGEE. V lost 4 bases, J lost 5 bases, and 16 bases lay in between. The CDR3 is CASSPRGGAHNSPLHF. The CDR3 bases are TGTGCCAGCAGCCCCCGGGGGGGGGCCCATAATTCACCCCTCCACTTT.

The V gene is TRBV28, the J gene TRBJ1-6, with 7 positions matching TRBD1. V was clipped by 6 bases and J by 6 bases; unmatched bases: 5. The CDR3 length is 14 residues. From germline, CDR1 is MDHEN and CDR2 SYDVKM. This CDR3 reads CASRPHRGNSPLHF. The CDR3 bases are TGTGCCAGCAGGCCCCACAGGGGTAATTCACCCCTCCACTTT.

The V gene is TRBV3-1 (or the pseudogene TRBV3-2), the J gene TRBJ1-2; 11 bases are a match to TRBD1. Germline V gene sequence: CDR1 LGHDT, CDR2 YNNKEL (reference sequence). The CDR3 loop spans 17 amino acids. The V segment lost 5 bases and the J segment 2 bases; nucleotides outside the gene matches: 10. CDR3 protein: CASSSKGTGGLNYGYTF. CDR3 DNA sequence: TGTGCCAGCAGCTCCAAGGGGACAGGGGGGCTAAACTATGGCTACACCTTC.

The chain has TRBV6-5 and TRBJ1-4; a possible D gene is TRBD1 (5 bases). Germline V lookup: CDR1 MNHEY, CDR2 SVGAGI. Trimming left V 2 bases short and J 8 bases short, with 15 bases between. The CDR3 spans 15 residues. The CDR3 loop reads CASSYARGEREKLFF. The CDR3 bases are TGTGCCAGCAGTTACGCGAGGGGTGAGAGGGAAAAACTGTTTTTT.

This sequence joins TRBV27 and TRBJ1-2; the D gene is possibly TRBD1 (5 bases). The CDR3 is 12 amino acids. V lost 2 bases and J 8 bases, leaving 9 bases between the germline ends. The V gene's germline CDR1 is MNHEY and CDR2 SMNVEV (reference sequence). CDR3 coding DNA: TGTGCCAGCAGTTTAATTGGGGGGGGCTACACCTTC. This translates into CASSLIGGGYTF.

The genes are TRBV7-6 and TRBJ2-5; D uncertain. This CDR3 region has 13 residues. From germline, CDR1 is SGHVS and CDR2 FNYEAQ. V was cut by 0 bases and J by 0 bases, with 2 bases left in between. The CDR3 region is CASSLAYQETQYF. In DNA, the CDR3 is TGTGCCAGCAGCTTAGCTTACCAAGAGACCCAGTACTTC. The whole variable domain, filled in from reference TRBV7-6 and TRBJ2-5, reads GAGVSQSPRYKVTKRGQDVALRCDPISGHVSLYWYRQALGQGPEFLTYFNYEAQQDKSGLPNDRFSAERPEGSISTLTIQRTEQRDSAMYRCASSLAYQETQYFGPGTRLLVL.

The V gene is TRBV5-1, the J gene TRBJ2-7; tentatively, D is TRBD1 (6 bases). Trimming took off 0 bases at V and 6 bases at J, with 10 bases between the two ends. The germline gives CDR1 SGHRS, CDR2 YFSETQ. CDR3 length: 13 amino acids. CDR3 nucleotides: TGCGCCAGCAGCTTGGTTGGGGGCGGCGAGCAGTACTTC. Translation gives CASSLVGGGEQYF.

This clone came up a few times. This chain links TRBV19 with TRBJ1-6, with D perhaps matching TRBD1 (6 bases). V was trimmed by 6 bases and J by 2 bases, leaving 11 bases between them. In germline, CDR1 is LNHDA, CDR2 SQIVND (reference sequence). The CDR3 length is 15 residues. CDR3 nucleotide sequence: TGTGCCAGTAGCACAGGGATCGCCTATAATTCACCCCTCCACTTT. Encoded protein: CASSTGIAYNSPLHF. Supplemented by reference TRBV19 and TRBJ1-6, the full variable domain reads DGGITQSPKYLFRKEGQNVTLSCEQNLNHDAMYWYRQDPGQGLRLIYYSQIVNDFQKGDIAEGYSVSREKKESFPLTVTSAQKNPTAFYLCASSTGIAYNSPLHFGNGTRLTVT.

The gene calls are TRBV4-1 and TRBJ1-4; D not certain. In germline, CDR1 is MGHRA, CDR2 YSYEKL. This CDR3 has 17 amino acids. V lost 3 bases, J lost 5 bases, and 19 bases lay in between. The CDR3 DNA is TGCGCCAGCAGCCATCAAGGCAGGACGGCACAGAATGAAAAACTGTTTTTT. This sequence encodes CASSHQGRTAQNEKLFF.

The V gene is TRBV27, the J gene TRBJ2-7; TRBD1 might be the D (6 bases). The V end was cut by 7 bases, the J end by 1 base, with 17 bases between. CDR1 and CDR2 (germline): MNHEY, SMNVEV (reference sequence). This CDR3 has 15 residues. CDR3 residues: CASMAGAAHSYEQYF. The CDR3 DNA follows: TGTGCCAGCATGGCAGGGGCAGCCCATTCCTACGAGCAGTACTTC.